This T cell receptor beta chain is from a study of T-cell reconstitution after alpha-beta-depleted transplantation in children (dated by TCRdb to about 2016). With regard to the full study: T-cell immune reconstitution after TCRalphabeta/CD19-depleted allogeneic hematopoietic cell transplantation in children was quantitatively tracked in the study by means of TCR repertoire profiling.

The method behind the library was PCR. These reads were obtained on an Illumina HiSeq 2500. To normalize quantification of the TCRbeta repertoire, the TCR libraries were built with molecular barcoding that relied on unique molecular identifiers. TCRdb reprocessing: public reads trimmed at Q25 with fastp, clones called with MiXCR, in-frame beta chains kept. For every CDR3 protein sequence, its rows merge into one entry that carries the most common genes and DNA. Present in this sample are about 200,000 distinct CDR3 sequences, 5% to 7.5% of which were seen just once. The ten largest clonotypes hold about 4.4% of the sample. This clonotype came up many times. The clone's antigen remains unknown. Per-base quality was not reported, and no clone a single base away is much larger than it. The label giving this sample's treatment or condition can be read as: allogeneic hematopoietic cell transplantation with graft depleted of TCRalphabeta T cells and CD19 B cells. The children who served as transplant recipients had been given grafts of TCRalphabeta/CD19-depleted allogeneic hematopoietic cells.

General findings and caveats noted by the study authors: About two months after transplant, the apparently early recovery of alphabetaT-cell counts reportedly depended on just several hundred clones that had expanded rapidly and came from non-depleted graft cells. Hyperexpanded clone frequencies declined over subsequent months; after one year, T-cell counts and TCRbeta diversity were mostly attributed to newly produced T cells. In some patients, the high TCRbeta diversity seen at day 60 was put down to recipient T cells and intrathymic progenitors that had survived conditioning.

V gives up 3 bases and J gives up 7 bases, and the segment between their germline ends measures 16 bases. In the germline V gene, CDR1 corresponds to MNHNS and CDR2 to SASEGT. From cysteine to phenylalanine, the CDR3 is 15 amino acids long. The only DNA kept is the CDR3, 45 bases in frame from the first base. The receptor was isolated from a girl under two years old with combined immunodeficiency, due to receive a stem cell transplant. The sequence is built from TRBV6-1 and TRBJ2-1; D gene: possibly TRBD2, on 7 matching bases. The sequencing here drew on PBMCs, taken before TCRalphabeta/CD19-depleted stem cell transplant. The nucleotide sequence is given as TGTGCCAGCAGTGAGGGGGGGGGGGCCGGTAATGAGCAGTTCTTC. The translation is CASSEGGGAGNEQFF.